These 22 T cell receptor beta chains came from one sample sequenced in a study of radiation and T cells in renal cell carcinoma (dated by TCRdb to about 2020). Receptors were amplified or captured by the immunoSEQ multiplex PCR assay. TCRdb re-hosts the immuneACCESS table, in-frame sequences only. Its copies lack some clones; in the studies checked, an unresolved V gene accounts for under half of them, and the cause for the rest is not known. The sample profile shows some 100,000 clones; 84% of them were found once. The top ten clonotypes cover 6% to 9% of the sample. According to the study, the label for this sample's time point signals: blood 4 weeks post-SBRT, at nephrectomy. In the paper's terms, the treatment or condition label means: 15 Gy SBRT to primary tumor, nephrectomy 4 weeks later. Material: blood, obtained from a patient whose treatment included radiotherapy and nephrectomy. These receptors came from a man aged 55-75 years with renal cell carcinoma.

V is TRBV7-9 and J is TRBJ2-7, with D possibly TRBD2 on 5 matching bases. The CDR3 totals 16 residues. V shed 6 bases and J shed 5 bases, with 23 bases lying between them. Looked up from germline, CDR1 is SEHNR and CDR2 is FQNEAQ (reference sequence). CDR3 loop: CASSNTTKGPGDEQYF. In nucleotides, the CDR3 is TGTGCCAGCAGTAACACGACTAAGGGTCCAGGCGACGAGCAGTACTTC.

In its sample, this clone was seen once. V is TRBV9 and J is TRBJ2-7, with TRBD2 identical over 9 bases. The length of the CDR3 is 15 residues. CDR1 and CDR2 from the germline V gene are SGDLS and YYNGEE. Unmatched junction bases numbered 5, after V lost 0 bases and J lost 4 bases. CDR3 region: CASSVDPSGVYEQYF. CDR3 coding DNA: TGTGCCAGCAGCGTAGATCCTAGCGGGGTTTACGAGCAGTACTTC.

This chain joins TRBV29-1 and TRBJ2-7; D gene unclear. V lost 3 bases, J lost 1 base, and 4 bases lay in between. CDR1 and CDR2 from the germline V gene are SQVTM and ANQGSEA. This CDR3 is built from 11 residues. This CDR3 reads CSVEWSYEQYF. In nucleotides, the CDR3 is TGCAGCGTTGAGTGGTCCTACGAGCAGTACTTC.

In its sample, this clone is medium-sized. The rearrangement joins TRBV5-6 to TRBJ1-1; D not resolved. The CDR3 contains 13 residues. Trimming cost V 0 bases and J 4 bases, with 7 bases left between them. The germline gives CDR1 SGHDT, CDR2 YYEEEE. As DNA, the CDR3 is TGTGCCAGCAGCTTGGTGTCAGCCACTGAAGCTTTCTTT. Its protein is CASSLVSATEAFF.

The V gene is TRBV7-8, the J gene TRBJ2-7, with 11 nucleotides matching TRBD1. Germline trimming cut 1 base from V and 7 bases from J; bases unmatched to any gene: 6. The CDR3 length is 15 residues. The germline CDR1 and CDR2 sequences are SGHVS and FQNEAQ. The CDR3 protein is CASSLVGQGAGEQYF. CDR3 coding DNA: TGTGCCAGCAGCTTAGTAGGACAGGGGGCTGGGGAGCAGTACTTC. Based on the CDR3 plus reference TRBV7-8 and TRBJ2-7, the full variable domain is GAGVSQSPRYKVAKRGQDVALRCDPISGHVSLFWYQQALGQGPEFLTYFQNEAQLDKSGLPSDRFFAERPEGSVSTLKIQRTQQEDSAVYLCASSLVGQGAGEQYFGPGTRLTVT.

This chain connects TRBV19 to TRBJ1-3; D may be TRBD1 (5 bases). This CDR3 has 15 amino acids. Germline loops: CDR1 LNHDA, CDR2 SQIVND (reference sequence). The V end was cut by 3 bases, the J end by 3 bases, with 12 bases between. For the CDR3, the DNA is TGTGCCAGTAGTATCGACAGTGGGGGTGGAAACACCATATATTTT. It specifies CASSIDSGGGNTIYF.

The chain links TRBV9 to TRBJ2-3; D perhaps matches TRBD2 (5 bases). The CDR3 has 17 amino acids. V was shortened by 0 bases and J by 1 base, with 15 bases between the two germline ends. Germline lookup yields CDR1 SGDLS and CDR2 YYNGEE. DNA of the CDR3: TGTGCCAGCAGCGTAGCTTCAGGTCCCGGGGGCACAGATACGCAGTATTTT. Its protein product is CASSVASGPGGTDTQYF.

The rearrangement uses TRBV7-2 and TRBJ1-2, with 12 nucleotides matching TRBD1. The V gene's germline CDR1 is SGHTA and CDR2 FQGNSA. The CDR3 spans 14 residues. V lost 1 base and J lost 8; bases outside the gene matches: 2. CDR3 coding DNA: TGTGCCAGCAGCTTAGACGGGACAGGGGGCGGCTACACCTTC. Translating it yields CASSLDGTGGGYTF.

The chain employs TRBV5-1 and TRBJ2-3; 15 bases agree with TRBD2. Per germline, CDR1 SGHRS and CDR2 YFSETQ. V dropped 1 base and J dropped 0; count of bases not matched to a gene: 9. The CDR3 is 20 residues long. The CDR3 here is CASSLNPSGLAGGSTDTQYF. The DNA for the CDR3 is TGCGCCAGCAGCTTGAACCCTTCGGGACTAGCGGGAGGCAGCACAGATACGCAGTATTTT.

The chain couples TRBV30 to TRBJ2-7; D uncertain. Trimming left V 0 bases short and J 2 bases short, with 5 bases between. This CDR3 is built from 12 residues. Per the germline V gene, CDR1 is GTSNPN and CDR2 is SVGIG (reference sequence). The CDR3 DNA reads as TGTGCCTGGAGTGTGGCGGCCTACGAGCAGTACTTC. This translates into CAWSVAAYEQYF.

The V gene is TRBV6-5, the J gene TRBJ1-5; D gene unclear. The CDR3 spans 13 residues. Germline-derived CDR1 and CDR2 are MNHEY and SVGAGI. V was clipped by 6 bases and J by 1 base, with 7 bases between them. The CDR3 nucleotides are TGTGCCAGCAGATCTGACAGCAATCAGCCCCAGCATTTT. This codes for CASRSDSNQPQHF.

This chain links TRBV13 with TRBJ2-7, with D perhaps matching TRBD1 (6 bases). The ends were cut back, 5 bases at V and 2 bases at J, with 19 bases in the middle. The length of the CDR3 is 16 residues. Germline CDR1 PRHDT, CDR2 FYEKMQ (reference sequence). The CDR3 sequence is CASSPAQGKFTYEQYF. The CDR3 region has the DNA TGTGCCAGCAGCCCAGCTCAGGGGAAATTCACCTACGAGCAGTACTTC.

The rearrangement links TRBV7-8 to TRBJ2-2, with D possibly TRBD2 on 5 matching bases. Trimming pared 1 base from V and 1 base from J, leaving 10 bases between. Germline V lookup: CDR1 SGHVS, CDR2 FQNEAQ. This CDR3 region has 16 residues. CDR3 in amino acids: CASSLGRAQNTGELFF. The CDR3 DNA follows: TGTGCCAGCAGCTTAGGGCGGGCGCAGAACACCGGGGAGCTGTTTTTT.

The chain uses TRBV5-4 and TRBJ2-1; no clear D. Germline V gene sequence: CDR1 SGHNT, CDR2 YYREEE (reference sequence). V was clipped by 1 base and J by 2 bases, with 13 bases between them. This CDR3 contains 16 residues. CDR3: CASSLKGPAAYNEQFF. DNA for the CDR3: TGTGCCAGCAGCTTGAAGGGCCCGGCTGCCTACAATGAGCAGTTCTTC.

The rearrangement uses TRBV6-1 and TRBJ2-3, with TRBD2 as a possible D gene (6 bases). Germline lookup yields CDR1 MNHNS and CDR2 SASEGT. This CDR3 is 15 amino acids long. V was cut by 4 bases and J by 0 bases, with 11 bases left in between. The CDR3 reads CASSVSSGSTDTQYF. DNA of the CDR3: TGTGCCAGCAGTGTTTCCAGCGGGAGCACAGATACGCAGTATTTT.

The rearrangement joins TRBV4-2 to TRBJ2-3, with D perhaps TRBD1 or TRBD2 (6 bases each). Germline V lookup: CDR1 LGHNA, CDR2 YNFKEQ. The CDR3 sequence is 17 residues long. The germline V and J ends were trimmed by 1 base and 1 base, with 15 bases remaining between them. CDR3 sequence (DNA): TGTGCCAGCAGCCAAGGGGTAGGGGGGAGCGGCACAGATACGCAGTATTTT. Translation: CASSQGVGGSGTDTQYF.

The chain carries TRBV19 and TRBJ2-7; 10 bases agree with TRBD1. CDR3 length: 15 residues. Germline-derived CDR1 and CDR2 are LNHDA and SQIVND (reference sequence). With V trimmed by 5 bases and J by 2 bases, 6 bases remained unmatched. The CDR3 DNA reads as TGTGCCAGTAGTTTACCGGGACAGGGGACCTACGAGCAGTACTTC. Amino acid sequence: CASSLPGQGTYEQYF.

In its sample, this clone was seen once. The chain uses TRBV19 and TRBJ2-2, with 8 bases lining up with TRBD1. V was clipped by 3 bases and J by 0 bases; unmatched bases: 6. Germline assignment: CDR1 LNHDA and CDR2 SQIVND (reference sequence). The CDR3 runs to 17 residues. CDR3 loop: CASSIPGQGPNTGELFF. In DNA, the CDR3 is TGTGCCAGTAGTATCCCCGGACAGGGTCCGAACACCGGGGAGCTGTTTTTT.

The J gene is TRBJ2-7, the V gene TRBV9, with 8 bases matching TRBD1. This CDR3 has 13 residues. Trimming removed 4 bases from V and 5 bases from J; junction bases left unmatched: 5. Germline CDR1 is SGDLS and CDR2 is YYNGEE. This CDR3 is CASSRAGGNEQYF. In DNA, the CDR3 is TGTGCCAGCAGCCGGGCAGGGGGCAACGAGCAGTACTTC.

The rearrangement uses TRBV9 and TRBJ2-1, with unresolved D. Germline CDR1 and CDR2: SGDLS and YYNGEE. Trimming took 0 bases from V and 6 from J, leaving 4 bases between them. The CDR3 runs to 12 residues. The CDR3 loop reads CASSVDINEQFF. The CDR3 coding sequence is TGTGCCAGCAGCGTAGATATCAATGAGCAGTTCTTC.

The gene calls are TRBV5-1 and TRBJ1-1; D uncertain. V was shortened by 1 base and J by 2 bases, with 6 bases between the two germline ends. The germline V gene has CDR1 SGHRS and CDR2 YFSETQ. This CDR3 has 13 residues. The CDR3 nucleotides are TGCGCCAGCAGCTTGAGAGAAAACACTGAAGCTTTCTTT. Its translation: CASSLRENTEAFF. The variable domain in full, completed from reference TRBV5-1 and TRBJ1-1, reads KAGVTQTPRYLIKTRGQQVTLSCSPISGHRSVSWYQQTPGQGLQFLFEYFSETQRNKGNFPGRFSGRQFSNSRSEMNVSTLELGDSALYLCASSLRENTEAFFGQGTRLTVV.

V usage is TRBV4-1 and J usage is TRBJ2-1; TRBD1 might be the D (6 bases). This CDR3 has 16 amino acids. The germline V and J ends were trimmed by 2 bases and 0 bases, with 11 bases remaining between them. CDR1 and CDR2 (germline): MGHRA, YSYEKL. CDR3 residues: CASSQPGARSYNEQFF. DNA for the CDR3: TGCGCCAGCAGCCAACCAGGGGCCCGCTCCTACAATGAGCAGTTCTTC.